This T cell receptor (beta chain) was sequenced during a study of tumor-infiltrating lymphocytes in primary liver carcinoma (dated by TCRdb to 2017 to 2019). With regard to the full study: Roughly five patients with histopathologically diagnosed primary liver carcinoma underwent surgical resection in China between late 2015 and March 2016. Of the five patients, three men and two women aged 30 to 69 years, four had hepatocellular carcinoma and one had combined HCC and intrahepatic cholangiocarcinoma. The five patients had tumors of stage T1-T3 N0M0, with maximum diameters ranging from about 4 to 11 cm. Each sample produced about 3.5 to 7.13 million productive TCRbeta reads, and read depth showed no significant difference between tissue types. TCRbeta repertoire sequencing, expression microarrays and whole-exome sequencing were combined in the study across five regions of each liver tumor, with adjacent normal tissue and blood also included. A total of 35 specimens from 5 patients went through TCRbeta repertoire sequencing, namely 25 tumor regions, 5 adjacent noncancerous liver tissues and 5 peripheral blood samples. Reproducibility between technical replicate repertoires was high, with correlation coefficients above 0.95 and mean shared-clone rates roughly 0.87.

Using a constant-region primer and ProtoScript II reverse transcriptase, TCRbeta-specific cDNA was reverse-transcribed from roughly 460 ng total RNA. Construction of the TCRbeta libraries relied on three nested rounds of multiplex PCR, following a slightly modified ARM-PCR procedure. Multiplex TRBV1-TRBV30 forward primers and a Cbeta reverse primer were used in the first two PCR rounds, each of which was run for 10 cycles. A final 25-cycle PCR with Deep VentR polymerase added sample barcodes and Illumina adapters. Before sequencing, amplicons of 200-500 bp were purified from gel using a QIAquick gel extraction kit. An Illumina HiSeq 2500 was used to sequence the TCRbeta amplicons, generating 250-bp paired-end reads. In the original analysis: Reads were quality-trimmed with Trimmomatic v0.33, and paired reads were merged with FLASH v1.2.11 to recover full CDR3 sequences. V, D and J germline segments were assigned to the rearranged TCRbeta sequences by MiGEC v1.2.1b. Clonotype statistics and Shannon-Wiener diversity indices were calculated with VDJtools v1.0.0. Except for diversity analysis, only the 250 most abundant clonotypes of each sample were used in subsequent analyses to reduce sampling bias. In TCRdb, the public reads were trimmed at Q25 with fastp and aligned with MiXCR, with productive beta chains retained. Every distinct CDR3 protein forms one entry, paired with its most common genes and DNA. The V and J calls shown here were made by TCRdb, not taken from the authors' results. In this sample the table shows about 300,000 distinct CDR3 sequences, roughly 60% of which occur a single time. The top ten hold roughly 8.9% of the sample.

Results the study describes overall, beyond this receptor: Bulk unsorted samples precluded comparing CD4+ and CD8+ T cell repertoires. A significantly larger repertoire fraction was made up by the top 250 clones in tumors than in blood (p = 0.039). Only the TCR beta chain was sequenced, so true repertoire diversity is likely underestimated because unpaired alpha chains were not captured. The study included only a handful of patients, and the authors note findings should be validated in a larger study. Consistent with antigen-driven expansion, pairs of tumor regions showed higher repertoire overlap (mean about 35%) than either tumor-adjacent pairs (approximately 17%) or tumor-blood pairs (about 14%).

This clonotype appeared a single time. There is no known antigen for this receptor. Germline is not matched at one junction end, which may reflect a read error. Blood RNA was extracted from unsorted whole blood with TRIzol reagent; germline DNA came from the DNeasy Blood & Tissue kit. Chronic HBV infection was present in the patients, and the patients were treatment-naive at sampling. Before surgery, roughly 4 milliliters of peripheral blood were collected into K2EDTA tubes. There are 16 amino acids in the CDR3, from cysteine to phenylalanine inclusive. The kept DNA is CDR3 alone, 48 bases in frame from the first base. From the germline V gene (reference sequence), CDR1 is MNHNY and CDR2 is SVGAGI.

This receptor chain uses TRBV6-6 and TRBJ1-1; 7 bases in the middle match TRBD1. Sequenced: peripheral blood. The receptor was derived from a man aged 40-49 years with primary liver carcinoma and hepatitis B virus infection. The nucleotide sequence reads TGTGTCAGCAGTTACCCACGGACAGGATTCCACACTGAAGCTTTCTTT. It translates to CVSSYPRTGFHTEAFF.